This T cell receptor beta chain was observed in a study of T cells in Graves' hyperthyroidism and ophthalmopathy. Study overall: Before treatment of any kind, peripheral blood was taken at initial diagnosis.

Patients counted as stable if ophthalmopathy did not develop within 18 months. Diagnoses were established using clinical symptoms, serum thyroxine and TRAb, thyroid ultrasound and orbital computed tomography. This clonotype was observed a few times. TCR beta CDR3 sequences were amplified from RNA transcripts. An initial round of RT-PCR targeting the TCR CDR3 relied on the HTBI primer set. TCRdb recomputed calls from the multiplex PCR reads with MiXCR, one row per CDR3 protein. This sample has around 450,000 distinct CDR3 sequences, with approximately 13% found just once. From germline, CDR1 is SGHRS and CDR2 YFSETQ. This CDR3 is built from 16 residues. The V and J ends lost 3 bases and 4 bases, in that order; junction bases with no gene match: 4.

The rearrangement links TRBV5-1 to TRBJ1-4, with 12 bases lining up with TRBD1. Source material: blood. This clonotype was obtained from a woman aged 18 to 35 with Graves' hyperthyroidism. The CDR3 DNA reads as TGCGCCAGCAGCTGGGGGACAGGGGGCAATAATGAAAAACTGTTTTTT. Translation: CASSWGTGGNNEKLFF.